This is a list of T cell receptor beta chains from one sample in a study of OX40 agonist ivuxolimab in advanced cancers. The table came from immunoSEQ multiplex PCR; TCRdb's copy has only in-frame clones and leaves some out. The sample lists about 130,000 clones; less than 95% were seen once. The sequencing used CD4+ or CD8+ T cells sorted from blood, collected in a trial of the OX40 agonist ivuxolimab. Receptor source: an adult with an advanced solid tumor such as melanoma, head and neck, liver or kidney cancer. Each CDR3 is given with its conserved first and last residue. D genes are given only for firm matches. Rows may omit the clone size; those that give it use once, few, many or a size class.

D: .; size: .; V: TRBV28; length: 14; J: TRBJ2-1; DNA: TGTGCCAGCAGTTTGTGGCAGCCCTACAATGAGCAGTTCTTC; CDR3: CASSLWQPYNEQFF
D: TRBD1; size: .; V: TRBV7-2; length: 15; J: TRBJ1-4; DNA: TGTGCCAGCAGCCAGAGGACAGGGCATAATGAAAAACTGTTTTTT; CDR3: CASSQRTGHNEKLFF
D: TRBD1; size: .; V: TRBV30; length: 13; J: TRBJ1-4; DNA: TGTGCCTCGAAGACAGGGGCAAATGAAAAACTGTTTTTT; CDR3: CASKTGANEKLFF
D: .; size: .; V: TRBV5-1; length: 14; J: TRBJ2-1; DNA: TGCGCCAGCAGCTCGAGAAGGGGAGACAATGAGCAGTTCTTC; CDR3: CASSSRRGDNEQFF
D: TRBD2; size: .; V: TRBV9; length: 16; J: TRBJ2-5; DNA: TGTGCCAGCAGCGCCTTACTAGCGGGGACGCAAGAGACCCAGTACTTC; CDR3: CASSALLAGTQETQYF
D: .; size: few; V: TRBV14; length: 13; J: TRBJ1-2; DNA: TGTGCCAGCAGCCAAGGACTAGGGTATGGCTACACCTTC; CDR3: CASSQGLGYGYTF
D: TRBD1; size: .; V: TRBV27; length: 15; J: TRBJ1-6; DNA: TGTGCCAGCAGGATACAGGGGCCGAATAATTCACCCCTCCACTTT; CDR3: CASRIQGPNNSPLHF
D: .; size: .; V: TRBV7-2; length: 15; J: TRBJ2-3; DNA: TGTGCCAGCAGCCGGGAGCCGCCTAGCGCAGATACGCAGTATTTT; CDR3: CASSREPPSADTQYF
D: TRBD1; size: .; V: TRBV7-2; length: 16; J: TRBJ2-7; DNA: TGTGCCAGCAGCCCCCCCTACAGGGGGCTTGCCTACGAGCAGTACTTC; CDR3: CASSPPYRGLAYEQYF
D: TRBD2; size: .; V: TRBV7-6; length: 16; J: TRBJ2-7; DNA: TGTGCCAGCAGCTTAGCCGGGACTAGCGGGAGTCGCGAGCAGTACTTC; CDR3: CASSLAGTSGSREQYF
D: .; size: .; V: TRBV4-3; length: 15; J: TRBJ1-2; DNA: TGCGCCAGCAGCCAAGAACTCACAGGGAAGGATGGCTACACCTTC; CDR3: CASSQELTGKDGYTF
D: TRBD2; size: .; V: TRBV2; length: 17; J: TRBJ2-1; DNA: TGTGCCAGCAGTGCCCTAGGCGGGGCTAGCGGCGACAATGAGCAGTTCTTC; CDR3: CASSALGGASGDNEQFF
D: .; size: .; V: TRBV6-4; length: 15; J: TRBJ1-3; DNA: TGTGCCAGCAGTGGTCAGGAAGACTCTGGAAACACCATATATTTT; CDR3: CASSGQEDSGNTIYF
D: .; size: .; V: TRBV28; length: 14; J: TRBJ1-1; DNA: TGTGCCAGCAGTTTCCAGAAACGGAACACTGAAGCTTTCTTT; CDR3: CASSFQKRNTEAFF
D: .; size: .; V: TRBV5-8; length: 16; J: TRBJ2-2; DNA: TGTGCCAGCAGCTTGGCCGGGGGCCAGGGGGCCGGGGAGCTGTTTTTT; CDR3: CASSLAGGQGAGELFF
D: .; size: .; V: TRBV19; length: 13; J: TRBJ2-3; DNA: TGTGCCAGTAGTACTCTCGACACAGATACGCAGTATTTT; CDR3: CASSTLDTDTQYF
D: .; size: .; V: TRBV19; length: 16; J: TRBJ2-1; DNA: TGTGCCAGTAGTATTTCGGGGAGGAGCTCCTACAATGAGCAGTTCTTC; CDR3: CASSISGRSSYNEQFF
D: TRBD1; size: once; V: TRBV5-1; length: 16; J: TRBJ2-7; DNA: TGCGCCAGCAGCTTTCTTTCGGGACAGGTCTTATACGAGCAGTACTTC; CDR3: CASSFLSGQVLYEQYF
D: TRBD2; size: .; V: TRBV6-4; length: 15; J: TRBJ2-1; DNA: TGTGCCAGCAGTCGGATAGCGGGAGTTCCTAGTGAGCAGTTCTTC; CDR3: CASSRIAGVPSEQFF
D: .; size: .; V: TRBV4-1; length: 14; J: TRBJ1-2; DNA: TGCGCCAGCAGCCAAGGGACAGTCGACTATGGCTACACCTTC; CDR3: CASSQGTVDYGYTF
D: .; size: .; V: TRBV6-6; length: 15; J: TRBJ2-3; DNA: TGTGCCAGCAGTTACTCGGGACTTCCAACAGATACGCAGTATTTT; CDR3: CASSYSGLPTDTQYF
D: .; size: .; V: TRBV4-3; length: 12; J: TRBJ2-1; DNA: TGCGCCAGCTCGGGGCAGTACAATGAGCAGTTCTTC; CDR3: CASSGQYNEQFF
D: TRBD2; size: .; V: TRBV6-5; length: 16; J: TRBJ2-7; DNA: TGTGCCAGCAGTTACTCGAAAGCGGGGGCGTCCTACGAGCAGTACTTC; CDR3: CASSYSKAGASYEQYF